The source of this T cell receptor beta chain is a study of T cell responses to AZD1222 COVID-19 vaccine. Overall study results and limits: Variant regions that are unmutated are reportedly the target of nearly half of spike-specific TCRs. There were repertoire samples only from the period after the peak T cell response. There were vaccine-associated CD4 TCRs across spike, dominant at 160-218 and 743-854.

Note on this clone: The target antigen is unknown.

Assay used: immunoSEQ multiplex PCR; TCRdb lists only in-frame clones, some missing. The table has 100,000 to 130,000 clones, approximately 86% seen once. The germline V gene has CDR1 SGHVS and CDR2 FQNEAQ. The V segment lost 0 bases and the J segment 6 bases; nucleotides outside the gene matches: 5. The length of the CDR3 is 15 residues. Specimen: peripheral blood, collected on day 0 of AZD1222 vaccination. This TCR was sampled from an adult in good health. The chain carries TRBV7-8 and TRBJ1-5, with 7 bases matching TRBD1. CDR3: CASSLALTGTQPQHF. The CDR3 coding sequence is TGTGCCAGCAGCTTAGCACTGACAGGGACTCAGCCCCAGCATTTT.